A selection of T cell receptor beta chains follows, all from one sample in a study of T cell repertoires in cytomegalovirus infection. TCRdb ran MiXCR on the reads and lists one entry per CDR3 protein. This table holds some 200,000 distinct CDR3 sequences, 15% to 20% found once. The sequenced material came from PBMCs. Source of these receptors: a human donor in good health (CMV status not recorded). Some clones in this sample may be carry-over from other donors' samples. Both conserved end residues are part of each CDR3. D genes are given only for firm matches. Clone size is stated in some rows and not others, as once, few, many or a class when expanded.

TRBJ2-5 few TRBV5-4 . TGTGCCAGCAGCCCCCGGGAGCAAGAGACCCAGTACTTC CASSPREQETQYF
TRBJ1-3 . TRBV7-2 . TGTGCCAGCAGCTTAGCGTGGGGAAACACCATATATTTT CASSLAWGNTIYF
TRBJ1-1 . TRBV29-1 . TGCAGCGCGGGACACCAAAACACTGAAGCTTTCTTT CSAGHQNTEAFF
TRBJ1-6 . TRBV6-1 . TGTGCCAGCAGTGACAGCCTGCGTTCACCCCTCCACTTT CASSDSLRSPLHF
TRBJ2-7 many TRBV7-2 . TGTGCCAGCAGTGGACTGTTCTACGAGCAGTACTTC CASSGLFYEQYF
TRBJ1-2 . TRBV7-9 . TGTGCCAGCAGCTCCCGGGACCCATCGTTAATAGGCTACACCTTC CASSSRDPSLIGYTF
TRBJ1-5 many TRBV7-8 TRBD1 TGTGCCAGCAGCTTACGTCGGCCCTGGCCGGGACAGATGGATCAGCCCCAGCATTTT CASSLRRPWPGQMDQPQHF
TRBJ2-5 . TRBV5-1 . TGCGCCAGCAGCTTGGGTGGCAGTCCAGGAGAGACCCAGTACTTC CASSLGGSPGETQYF
TRBJ1-1 . TRBV11-2 . TGTGCCAGCAGCTCAACAGGGATGGTTGCCACTGAAGCTTTCTTT CASSSTGMVATEAFF
TRBJ2-2 many TRBV28 . TGTGCCAGCAGTTTTAGGGGAAGCGACACCGGGGAGCTGTTTTTT CASSFRGSDTGELFF
TRBJ2-3 . TRBV30 . TGTGCCTGGAGAAGTCAGGGTGGCACAGATACGCAGTATTTT CAWRSQGGTDTQYF
TRBJ1-1 . TRBV5-1 . TGCGCCAGCAGCTATTATGGGGACAAGAACACTGAAGCTTTCTTT CASSYYGDKNTEAFF
TRBJ1-1 . TRBV7-6 . TGTGCCAGCAGCGGAGAGGTAGTGTCAGATAGAACAGATGAAGCTTTCTTT CASSGEVVSDRTDEAFF
TRBJ2-5 many TRBV7-2 TRBD2 TGTGCCAGCAGCTTAGGCGGGGGTTTGAAGACCCAGTACTTC CASSLGGGLKTQYF
TRBJ2-1 many TRBV12-3/TRBV12-4 TRBD1 TGTGCCAGCAGTGAGGGACAGAATTACAATGAGCAGTTCTTC CASSEGQNYNEQFF
TRBJ1-5 few TRBV12-3/TRBV12-4 TRBD1 TGTGCCAGCAGTCTTGGGACAGGGAAACCCCAGCATTTT CASSLGTGKPQHF
TRBJ2-7 many TRBV6-2/TRBV6-3 . TGTGCCAGCAGTTTCGGGACGATACCCGAGCAGTACTTC CASSFGTIPEQYF
TRBJ1-4 . TRBV6-5 . TGTGCCAGCAGTTACTCTATTACAACTAATGAAAAACTGTTTTTT CASSYSITTNEKLFF
TRBJ2-5 . TRBV28 TRBD2 TGTGCCAGCAGTTTACGTCTACTAGCGGGAGTGCAAGAGACCCAGTACTTC CASSLRLLAGVQETQYF
TRBJ2-5 many TRBV7-2 TRBD2 TGTGCCACCGGGGAGGCTAGCGGGGTTTGGGCAGAGACCCAGTACTTC CATGEASGVWAETQYF
TRBJ2-2 . TRBV5-1 . TGCGCCAGCAGCAGAACAGGGGAGGACGGGGAGCTGTTTTTT CASSRTGEDGELFF
TRBJ1-4 . TRBV6-5 . TGTGCCAGCAGTCAGACAGGACGAGCAACTAATGAAAAACTGTTTTTT CASSQTGRATNEKLFF
TRBJ1-2 many TRBV7-2 . TGTGCCAGCAGCTTAGCAGACCGAGGGGGCTACACCTTC CASSLADRGGYTF
TRBJ2-1 . TRBV4-3 TRBD2 TGCGCCAGCAGCCGTGGGACTAGCGGGATAGGGAATGAGCAGTTCTTC CASSRGTSGIGNEQFF
TRBJ2-3 . TRBV7-3 TRBD1 TGTGTCAGCAGCCACGGGACAGGGGGGCCGACAGATACGCAGTATTTT CVSSHGTGGPTDTQYF
TRBJ2-7 . TRBV15 TRBD1 TGTGCCACCAGGTTCGGTAGACAGGGGGCTTACGAGCAGTACTTC CATRFGRQGAYEQYF
TRBJ2-3 once TRBV10-3 . TGTGCCATCAGTGGGTTGGTAGATACGCAGTATTTT CAISGLVDTQYF
TRBJ2-5 many TRBV6-2/TRBV6-3 TRBD1 TGTGCCAGCAGTACCGGACAGGGGGCTGTGGAGACCCAGTACTTC CASSTGQGAVETQYF
TRBJ1-1 many TRBV7-3 . TGTGCCAGCAGCTTACTGGGGCACCTAAACACTGAAGCTTTCTTT CASSLLGHLNTEAFF
TRBJ2-1 . TRBV5-3 . TGTGCCAGCAGCTTTCAGGAGATCAATGAGCAGTTCTTC CASSFQEINEQFF
TRBJ2-1 . TRBV6-2/TRBV6-3 . TGTGCCAGCAGTTACGGACACCTCTACAATGAGCAGTTCTTC CASSYGHLYNEQFF
TRBJ2-3 few TRBV7-6 TRBD2 TGTGCCAGCAGCTTCGGGGGGGCTAGCACAGATACGCAGTATTTT CASSFGGASTDTQYF
TRBJ2-7 . TRBV12-5 TRBD1 TGTGCTAGTGGCCAACCGGGACAGGGATACTACGAGCAGTACTTC CASGQPGQGYYEQYF
TRBJ2-1 . TRBV24-1 TRBD2 TGTGCCACCAGTGATTCCCCAGCGGGGACCTACAATGAGCAGTTCTTC CATSDSPAGTYNEQFF
TRBJ2-3 . TRBV5-4 TRBD2 TGTGCCAGCAGCCTTAGCGGGACTTACACAGATACGCAGTATTTT CASSLSGTYTDTQYF
TRBJ2-7 many TRBV11-2 . TGTGCCAGCAGCCTACAGGGCCCGGGCTACGAGCAGTACTTC CASSLQGPGYEQYF
TRBJ1-2 few TRBV27 . TGTGCCAGCAGCCAGACAGGATCCCTCCGCTATGGCTACACCTTC CASSQTGSLRYGYTF
TRBJ2-5 few TRBV11-2 . TGTGCCAGCAGTTACACAAAACCCGGACATCTCTATGATTACCAAGAGACCCAGTACTTC CASSYTKPGHLYDYQETQYF
TRBJ2-4 once TRBV20-1 . TGCAGTGCTAGTACGGGTTTGGGGAACATTCAGTACTTC CSASTGLGNIQYF
TRBJ2-1 . TRBV4-1 TRBD1 TGCGCCAGCAGCCTACTCTTGCGGGTACCCTACGGGACAGGGGTGTACAATGAGCAGTTCTTC CASSLLLRVPYGTGVYNEQFF
TRBJ1-1 few TRBV12-5 . TGTGCTAGTGGTCCCCGATCCGGGGGGCTGAACACTGAAGCTTTCTTT CASGPRSGGLNTEAFF
TRBJ2-7 . TRBV12-3/TRBV12-4 . TGTGCCAGCAGTTTAGTTGGGGGTCACGAGCAGTACTTC CASSLVGGHEQYF
TRBJ2-7 few TRBV7-2 . TGTGCCAGCAGCTTCAATCGGGGCGAGCAGTACTTC CASSFNRGEQYF
TRBJ1-1 few TRBV18 TRBD1 TGTGCCAGCTCCCCCGGGTGGCAGGGGGCAGCTACTGAAGCTTTCTTT CASSPGWQGAATEAFF
TRBJ2-5 . TRBV12-3/TRBV12-4 TRBD1 TGTGCCAGCAGTACAGGGACAGGGGTGTTGACGCCAACAGAGACCCAGTACTTC CASSTGTGVLTPTETQYF
TRBJ2-3 many TRBV7-6 . TGTGCCAGCAGCTTACAAGCTGATACGCAGTATTTT CASSLQADTQYF
TRBJ1-1 few TRBV2 . TGTGCCAGCAGTGTATTCCGGGTCCCGACTGAAGCTTTCTTT CASSVFRVPTEAFF
TRBJ1-2 few TRBV7-2 . TGTGCCAGCAGATTCCCAGGACTGCCGGTCAACTACACCTTC CASRFPGLPVNYTF
TRBJ2-2 . TRBV15 TRBD2 TGTGCCACCAGCAGGGGACTAGCGGGAGACCTCGGGGAGCTGTTTTTT CATSRGLAGDLGELFF
TRBJ1-5 many TRBV7-9 . TGTGCCAGCAGCTCACCATATCAGCCCCAGCATTTT CASSSPYQPQHF
TRBJ1-2 few TRBV4-3 TRBD1 TGCGCCAGCAGCCCCGGACAGGGGGCGGCTGGCTACACCTTC CASSPGQGAAGYTF
TRBJ2-4 . TRBV2 TRBD1 TGTGCCAGCAGGGCGCCTGGACAGGGTCGTGACATTCAGTACTTC CASRAPGQGRDIQYF
TRBJ1-3 few TRBV6-5 . TGTGCCAGCAGGCCAAGGATCTCTGGAAACACCATATATTTT CASRPRISGNTIYF
TRBJ2-7 many TRBV7-2 TRBD1 TGTGCCAGCAGCCCCCCCACCTCGACAGGGCGAGAGCAGTACTTC CASSPPTSTGREQYF
TRBJ1-2 . TRBV2 TRBD1 TGTGCCAGCAGATTCGGGACAGGGACCTACACCTTC CASRFGTGTYTF
TRBJ2-7 . TRBV12-3/TRBV12-4 . TGTGCCAGCACCACGGGGACCTACGAGCAGTACTTC CASTTGTYEQYF
TRBJ2-2 many TRBV7-2 . TGTGCCATCCAGGGAGGTCGGAACACCGGGGAGCTGTTTTTT CAIQGGRNTGELFF
TRBJ2-1 many TRBV29-1 TRBD2 TGCAGCGTTGAAGGGGCGGGAGGGGGGGATTCTACCTACAATGAGCAGTTCTTC CSVEGAGGGDSTYNEQFF
TRBJ2-3 . TRBV7-9 TRBD2 TGTGCCAGCAGCTTACCGACTAGCGGGAGTAGTTCCGATACGCAGTATTTT CASSLPTSGSSSDTQYF